This TCR beta chain was retrieved from a study of T cell changes during pregnancy in multiple sclerosis. Germline loops: CDR1 MNHEY, CDR2 SMNVEV (reference sequence). The V gene lost 7 bases and the J gene lost 1 base, with 9 bases spanning the gap. The CDR3 contains 13 residues. The repertoire was sequenced with immunoSEQ multiplex PCR; TCRdb's copy has only in-frame clones and lacks some. The sample lists over 60,000 clones; just under 95% were seen once. Sequenced here: peripheral blood, sampled in the first trimester of pregnancy. This TCR derives from a female donor with multiple sclerosis, enrolled in a pregnancy study. This chain uses TRBV27 with TRBJ2-3, with D tentatively TRBD1 (5 bases). CDR3: CASKIQGTDTQYF. The CDR3 DNA is TGTGCCAGCAAGATACAGGGCACAGATACGCAGTATTTT.